Below are 21 T cell receptor beta chains sequenced from a single sample in a study of T cells in Graves' hyperthyroidism and ophthalmopathy. TCR beta CDR3 regions were amplified from RNA transcripts. TCR CDR3 regions were first amplified by RT-PCR with HTBI primers. In TCRdb, the multiplex PCR reads were re-called with MiXCR into one record per CDR3 protein. This table has about 360,000 distinct CDR3 sequences, about 18% appearing once. The specimen sequenced was blood. The receptors derive from a woman between 18 and 29 years old with Graves' hyperthyroidism.

This chain links TRBV6-1 with TRBJ2-7; no firm D call. Germline-derived CDR1 and CDR2 are MNHNS and SASEGT. Trimming removed 9 bases at V and 0 bases at J, with 9 bases between. There are 12 residues in the CDR3. The CDR3 DNA follows: TGTGCCAGTATGCGGAGCTCCTACGAGCAGTACTTC. As protein: CASMRSSYEQYF.

The J gene is TRBJ2-7, the V gene TRBV28; the match to TRBD1 covers 8 bases. CDR3 size: 16 residues. V trimming: 6 bases; J trimming: 3 bases; junction bases outside the gene matches: 13. The germline gives CDR1 MDHEN, CDR2 SYDVKM. This CDR3 is CASRWTGNLNDYEQYF. In DNA form, the CDR3 reads TGTGCCAGCAGGTGGACAGGGAACCTAAATGACTACGAGCAGTACTTC.

There are many counts of this clonotype. The chain links TRBV6-1 to TRBJ1-3; no firm D call. The CDR3 length is 17 residues. The V gene lost 1 base and the J gene lost 4 bases, with 17 bases spanning the gap. The germline gives CDR1 MNHNS, CDR2 SASEGT. The CDR3 reads CASSEDEVRRAGNTIYF. CDR3 nucleotides: TGTGCCAGCAGTGAAGATGAAGTACGAAGGGCGGGAAACACCATATATTTT.

This chain joins TRBV25-1 and TRBJ2-5; 14 bases map to TRBD2. CDR1 MGHDK and CDR2 SYGVNS come from the germline V gene. V dropped 6 bases and J dropped 5; count of bases not matched to a gene: 17. The CDR3 sequence is 19 residues long. The CDR3 DNA is TGTGCCAGCAGCGTAGAAGTCGGGACTAGCGGGAGCGCCGACGAGACCCAGTACTTC. Encoded protein: CASSVEVGTSGSADETQYF.

Ten or more counts support this clonotype. CDR3 in amino acids: CASSEDGGRIGETQYF. Written as DNA, the CDR3 is TGTGCCAGCAGTGAAGATGGGGGGCGGATTGGTGAGACCCAGTACTTC. The chain links TRBV2 to TRBJ2-5; D possibly uses TRBD1 or TRBD2 (6 bases each). Germline assignment: CDR1 SNHLY and CDR2 FYNNEI. V dropped 1 base and J dropped 5 bases, with 17 bases sitting between them. CDR3 length: 16 amino acids. The entire variable domain, with the rest obtained from reference TRBV2 and TRBJ2-5, is as follows: EPEVTQTPSHQVTQMGQEVILRCVPISNHLYFYWYRQILGQKVEFLVSFYNNEISEKSEIFDDQFSVERPDGSNFTLKIRSTKLEDSAMYFCASSEDGGRIGETQYFGPGTRLLVL.

This clonotype was recorded at least ten times. The rearrangement uses TRBV28 and TRBJ2-3, with 9 bases identical to TRBD1. Germline CDR1 is MDHEN and CDR2 is SYDVKM. This CDR3 has 15 amino acids. With V trimmed by 2 bases and J by 6 bases, 6 bases remained unmatched. CDR3 in amino acids: CASSLQGQGGDTQYF. The CDR3 DNA follows: TGTGCCAGCAGTTTACAGGGACAGGGCGGGGATACGCAGTATTTT.

This clonotype was counted ten times or more. The rearrangement links TRBV6-1 to TRBJ2-2, with TRBD2 as a possible D gene (6 bases). The CDR3 length is 13 residues. V lost 4 bases, J lost 5 bases, and 8 bases lay in between. Germline assignment: CDR1 MNHNS and CDR2 SASEGT. CDR3 in amino acids: CASSAGETGELFF. In DNA form, the CDR3 reads TGTGCCAGCAGTGCGGGGGAAACCGGGGAGCTGTTTTTT.

This clonotype was detected many times. The chain couples TRBV6-5 to TRBJ2-2; D is possibly TRBD1 (5 bases). The CDR3 length is 15 residues. The germline V gene encodes CDR1 MNHEY and CDR2 SVGAGI. Between the trimmed V and J ends, which lost 3 bases and 0 bases, there was a span of 8 bases. For the CDR3, the DNA is TGTGCCAGCAGTTATTGGACACCGAACACCGGGGAGCTGTTTTTT. It codes for CASSYWTPNTGELFF.

This clonotype was observed many times. The chain employs TRBV11-2 and TRBJ2-2, with 10 positions matching TRBD2. CDR3 length: 16 amino acids. Germline lookup yields CDR1 SGHAT and CDR2 FQNNGV. J gave up 1 base and V 3 bases, and 2 bases lay outside the gene matches. This CDR3 reads CASSFSSGGNTGELFF. The CDR3, as DNA: TGTGCCAGCAGCTTTTCTAGCGGGGGGAACACCGGGGAGCTGTTTTTT.

This clonotype was observed at least ten times. This chain joins TRBV20-1 and TRBJ1-5; D is ambiguous. CDR1 is DFQATT, CDR2 SNEGSKA, per germline (reference sequence). The ends were cut back, 1 base at V and 3 bases at J, with 10 bases in the middle. The CDR3 length is 14 residues. The CDR3 protein is CSARVSGPNQPQHF. In DNA form, the CDR3 reads TGCAGTGCTAGAGTCAGTGGGCCCAATCAGCCCCAGCATTTT.

This clonotype occurred a few times. V is TRBV3-1 and J is TRBJ2-5; tentative D call: TRBD1 (5 bases). Germline assignment: CDR1 LGHDT and CDR2 YNNKEL (reference sequence). This CDR3 comprises 14 residues. V was trimmed by 0 bases and J by 6 bases, leaving 11 bases between them. This CDR3 is CASSQERGGQTQYF. The CDR3 DNA reads TGTGCCAGCAGCCAAGAAAGGGGCGGCCAGACCCAGTACTTC.

The chain links TRBV6-1 to TRBJ1-1; D remains unclear. Per the germline V gene, CDR1 is MNHNS and CDR2 is SASEGT. The CDR3 has 12 residues. V shed 8 bases and J shed 11 bases, with 18 bases lying between them. In nucleotides, the CDR3 is TGTGCCAGCTTAATCCCTCGATCATCTGCTTTCTTT. It codes for CASLIPRSSAFF.

This clonotype appeared once. With a much larger clone just one base away, this may be a read error. CDR3 DNA: TGTGCCAGCAGCTTATATAGGGGGTTCGGTCAGCCCCAGCATTTT. As protein: CASSLYRGFGQPQHF. The chain joins TRBV11-2 to TRBJ1-5; possible D gene TRBD1, 6 bases. Germline lookup yields CDR1 SGHAT and CDR2 FQNNGV. There are 15 residues in the CDR3. V was cut by 2 bases and J by 6 bases, with 14 bases left in between.

This clonotype showed up many times. The chain links TRBV12-3 or TRBV12-4 to TRBJ2-7; TRBD1 matches at 9 bases. V was pared by 7 bases and J by 4 bases, with 11 bases of the junction left unmatched. The CDR3 is 15 residues long. This CDR3 is CASKLQGARRYEQYF. CDR3 nucleotide sequence: TGTGCCAGCAAGCTACAGGGGGCGCGTCGGTACGAGCAGTACTTC.

This clonotype was observed at least ten times. V is TRBV24-1 and J is TRBJ1-2; 8 bases are a match to TRBD1. Germline V lookup: CDR1 KGHDR, CDR2 SFDVKD. The CDR3 consists of 15 residues. V shed 4 bases and J 8 bases; nucleotides not matched to a gene: 11. The CDR3 is CATSDGTGDSGGYTF. The CDR3 nucleotides read TGTGCCACCAGTGACGGGACAGGCGATAGCGGCGGCTACACCTTC.

The V call is TRBV7-2, the J call TRBJ2-5, with 9 nucleotides matching TRBD2. From germline, CDR1 is SGHTA and CDR2 FQGNSA. This CDR3 has 16 residues. V dropped 0 bases and J dropped 5; count of bases not matched to a gene: 7. The CDR3 DNA reads TGTGCCAGCAGCTTAGCAGCGGGGGGCCGGTCTGAGACCCAGTACTTC. Amino acid sequence: CASSLAAGGRSETQYF.

The table lists this clonotype with many counts. The gene calls are TRBV6-1 and TRBJ2-7; 8 bases are shared with TRBD2. Trimming at V came to 8 bases and at J to 7 bases, leaving 4 bases not matched to a gene. This CDR3 contains 11 residues. Germline loops: CDR1 MNHNS, CDR2 SASEGT. The CDR3 bases are TGTGCCAGCCTAGCGGGTCGGGAGCAGTACTTC. This codes for CASLAGREQYF.

In its sample, this clonotype was seen a few times. The chain has TRBV2 and TRBJ2-7; D gene unclear. Germline CDR1 and CDR2: SNHLY and FYNNEI. The CDR3 extends over 13 amino acids. The V end lost 4 bases, the J end lost 2 bases, and 9 bases lay between the germline ends. This CDR3 is CASSVGAPYEQYF. The CDR3 region has the DNA TGTGCCAGCAGTGTTGGAGCGCCCTACGAGCAGTACTTC.

This clonotype was counted ten times or more. V and J are TRBV28 and TRBJ1-5, with D hard to call. V dropped 8 bases and J dropped 5 bases, with 10 bases sitting between them. This CDR3 has 12 residues. CDR1 and CDR2 (germline): MDHEN, SYDVKM. The CDR3 DNA sequence: TGTGCCAGCCATATACTGCATCAGCCCCAGCATTTT. Residues: CASHILHQPQHF.

This clonotype was detected only a few times. The chain is built from TRBV19 and TRBJ2-2; 9 bases line up with TRBD2. CDR3 length equals 14 residues. With 8 bases clipped from V and 6 bases from J, the junction kept 7 bases outside the gene matches. Germline CDR1 is LNHDA and CDR2 is SQIVND (reference sequence). The CDR3: CASAGTSQPGELFF. CDR3 DNA: TGTGCCAGTGCCGGGACTAGCCAGCCCGGGGAGCTGTTTTTT.

This clonotype came up a few times. This chain uses TRBV18 with TRBJ2-7; D uncertain. CDR3 length: 16 amino acids. Trimming removed 1 base at V and 5 bases at J, with 18 bases between. Germline V CDR1 and CDR2: KGHSH, LQKENI. The CDR3 reads CASSPHTRVVFDEQYF. The CDR3 DNA is TGTGCCAGCTCACCACACACGAGAGTCGTCTTTGACGAGCAGTACTTC.